One T cell receptor (beta chain) is described in this entry. The sample holds one count of this clone. The antigen it binds to is not known. No much larger clone is present one base from it, and per-base qualities are unavailable. This specimen belongs to a study of T cell responses to AZD1222 COVID-19 vaccine (dated by TCRdb to about 2021). About the full investigation: A total of roughly 240 trial participants underwent TCR sequencing, of whom 207 received two doses of AZD1222 and some 26 received two doses of the MenACWY control vaccine. Trial participants were enrolled by age into 18-55, 56-69 and 70-plus year subgroups, with roughly 160, 29 and 62 TCR-sequenced participants respectively.

The CDR3 regions of human TCRbeta chains were subjected to immunosequencing. In the paper's pipeline: TCRs in the repertoires were matched against a reference library of SARS-CoV-2-specific TCRs that had been generated with the MIRA antigen-specificity platform. Breadth meant the fraction of unique TCRs that were SARS-CoV-2-associated, whereas depth meant the fraction of total T cells that were SARS-CoV-2-associated. Using the MIRA data, each spike-specific TCR was assigned both to the spike region to which the TCR was reactive and to a CD4 or CD8 class. Log10-transformed breadth and depth values were compared by one-way ANOVA with Sidak's multiple comparisons tests. What TCRdb holds here is the immuneACCESS table cut down to in-frame rearrangements. Part of the clones is not present; checked against another copy, under half of the missing clones reflect an unresolved V gene, and the others are unexplained. V and J calls and clone size are given by that table; D and trimming were obtained from the DNA. In this sample the table shows some 64,000 clones, 75% to 95% of which occur a single time. The ten largest make up 6.3% of the sample.

Taken with the paper, the label for time point translates to: about 28 days (+/-7) after the second vaccine dose. The sample's treatment or condition label, in plain terms: meningococcal conjugate vaccine given as trial control. The vaccinee samples were drawn from two UK trials, COV001 and COV002, one of which was a single-blind randomized controlled phase 2/3 trial testing AZD1222 (ChAdOx1 nCoV-19) in healthy adults. For TCRbeta chain sequencing, PBMC samples from trial participants were taken at day 0 and at day 28 after the second dose. CDR1 is given as SGHTA and CDR2 as FQGNSA, both from the germline V gene. Including the terminal cysteine and phenylalanine, the CDR3 comprises 13 residues. The entry retains the CDR3 DNA only, 39 bases that are in frame from base 1. V drops 5 bases and J drops 5 bases, leaving 13 bases in between. General findings and caveats noted by the study authors: The vaccine-associated CD4 TCRs covered the entire spike protein, and the dominant responses fell in regions 160-218 and 743-854. In the small 56-69-year group, the increase in depth fell short of significance, most likely because of low power. Conclusions about previously exposed vaccinees were limited because only a handful of AZD1222 recipients were SARS-CoV-2 seropositive at baseline. No day 14 peak-response samples were available, so repertoires were characterized only after the peak T cell response. Reportedly, close to half of the unique spike-specific TCRs recognized epitopes lying outside the regions that are mutated in the B.1.351 and B.1.1.7 variants. Participants were mostly white British and included more females than males, and it was suggested by the authors that clonal diversity may have been underestimated. Spike-specific TCR breadth and depth rose significantly after two AZD1222 doses compared with day 0 and with MenACWY recipients.

The sample here was peripheral blood, taken 28 days after the second dose of the MenACWY control vaccine. The chain uses TRBV7-2 and TRBJ2-7; D gene: possibly TRBD1, on 6 matching bases. The clonotype was recovered from an adult who received the MenACWY meningococcal vaccine as a control. The CDR3 region reads CASSPDRRHEQYF. Read as DNA, the sequence is TGTGCCAGCAGCCCGGACAGACGCCACGAGCAGTACTTC.